This T cell receptor (beta chain) was captured by sequencing in a study of cytomegalovirus exposure and HLA in healthy donors. Findings of the study overall: The investigators catalogued 150 to 200 TCR beta chains as cytomegalovirus-associated.

The PCR had 60 Vbeta and 13 Jbeta primers. Some clones are missing from TCRdb's copy, which holds only in-frame ones; the method was immunoSEQ multiplex PCR. The top ten hold around 24% of the sample, which has 80,000 or so clones, roughly a tenth seen once. This CDR3 region has 16 residues. The germline V gene encodes CDR1 SGHNT and CDR2 YENEEA. The germline V and J ends were trimmed by 0 bases and 0 bases, with 8 bases remaining between them. Concerning this clone: As yet, its antigen is unknown.

This sequence was found in a man aged 60 to 69 in good health and CMV-seropositive. The source material was PBMCs. The V gene is TRBV11-3, the J gene TRBJ2-2; D unclear. In DNA form, the CDR3 reads TGTGCCAGCAGCTTAGAGGTGACAACGAACACCGGGGAGCTGTTTTTT. As protein: CASSLEVTTNTGELFF.